These 11 T cell receptor beta chains were sequenced from one sample in a study of blood T cells in healthy people across ages. A second roughly 6 to 12 cycle PCR used barcoded and J-beta primers. From the 5' RACE reads, TCRdb called clonotypes with MiXCR, one entry per CDR3 protein. The data show about 560,000 distinct CDR3 sequences, about a quarter seen once. The same specimen was also included in a second study, on T cells of mothers and their children.

Sequenced material: blood. Source of these receptors: a boy between 2 and 10 years old in good health.

The chain combines TRBV12-3 or TRBV12-4 with TRBJ2-2; TRBD1 agrees at 10 bases. This CDR3 is 15 amino acids long. V was clipped by 3 bases and J by 7 bases; unmatched bases: 5. CDR3 amino acids: CASSFPGTGVGELFF. Written as DNA, the CDR3 is TGTGCCAGCAGTTTCCCCGGGACAGGGGTCGGGGAGCTGTTTTTT.

V gene TRBV7-9 combines with J gene TRBJ2-7; D is undetermined. The V gene's germline CDR1 is SEHNR and CDR2 FQNEAQ (reference sequence). This CDR3 has 13 amino acids. The ends were cut back, 2 bases at V and 4 bases at J, with 9 bases in the middle. CDR3 loop: CASSLPHIYEQYF. CDR3 sequence (DNA): TGTGCCAGCAGCTTACCCCACATATACGAGCAGTACTTC.

This clonotype was seen once. The V call is TRBV12-3 or TRBV12-4, the J call TRBJ2-1, with 8 bases lining up with TRBD2. This CDR3 region has 15 residues. With V trimmed by 4 bases and J by 9 bases, 11 bases remained unmatched. CDR3 in DNA: TGTGCCAGCAGTTCAGATCGGGAGGGCTGGGGTGAGCAGTTCTTC. Translation: CASSSDREGWGEQFF.

Only a few counts were recorded for this clonotype. V gene TRBV19 combines with J gene TRBJ2-7, with D perhaps given as TRBD1 or TRBD2 (5 bases each). Germline CDR1 is LNHDA and CDR2 is SQIVND (reference sequence). V was cut by 5 bases and J by 4 bases, with 15 bases left in between. This CDR3 spans 14 amino acids. CDR3 nucleotides: TGTGCCAGTAGTCAGAGGGGTCCCCTTTACGAGCAGTACTTC. The encoded protein is CASSQRGPLYEQYF.

The chain links TRBV20-1 to TRBJ1-1, with D unresolved. CDR1 and CDR2 (germline): DFQATT, SNEGSKA (reference sequence). V was clipped by 6 bases and J by 2 bases, with 16 bases between them. The CDR3 is 14 amino acids. The CDR3 protein is CSAQLPVLNTEAFF. The CDR3 nucleotides read TGCAGTGCCCAATTACCGGTTCTCAACACTGAAGCTTTCTTT.

This sequence joins TRBV10-3 and TRBJ2-1, with 7 bases aligning to TRBD1. With 4 bases clipped from V and 10 bases from J, the junction kept 4 bases outside the gene matches. Germline CDR1 and CDR2: ENHRY and SYGVKD. This CDR3 has 12 residues. The CDR3 here is CAISGGQPEQFF. Written as DNA, the CDR3 is TGTGCCATCAGTGGGGGACAGCCGGAGCAGTTCTTC.

The chain uses TRBV9 and TRBJ2-7; D ambiguous. CDR3 length: 12 amino acids. Trimming removed 3 bases from V and 3 bases from J, with 7 bases in between. Germline V gene data show CDR1 as SGDLS and CDR2 as YYNGEE. CDR3 coding DNA: TGTGCCAGCAGCGCCGACCGCTACGAGCAGTACTTC. Encoded protein: CASSADRYEQYF.

The chain recombines TRBV2 with TRBJ2-5; D may be TRBD1 (5 bases). The ends were cut back, 6 bases at V and 5 bases at J, with 16 bases in the middle. The CDR3 has 14 amino acids. Germline V CDR1 and CDR2: SNHLY, FYNNEI. The CDR3 coding sequence is TGTGCCAGCAGGGTTGTTCAGGGCGGCGAGACCCAGTACTTC. Its protein product is CASRVVQGGETQYF.

V usage is TRBV10-3 and J usage is TRBJ2-1, with TRBD1 matching 8 bases. The CDR3 has 16 amino acids. Germline trimming cut 0 bases from V and 6 bases from J; bases unmatched to any gene: 7. Germline V gene data show CDR1 as ENHRY and CDR2 as SYGVKD. The CDR3 DNA reads TGTGCCATCAGTGAGTCGGGACAGGAGCTATCCAATGAGCAGTTCTTC. The encoded protein is CAISESGQELSNEQFF.

This clonotype appeared a few times. V is TRBV18 and J is TRBJ2-3, with D possibly matching TRBD1 (5 bases). The CDR3 extends over 15 amino acids. Germline assignment: CDR1 KGHSH and CDR2 LQKENI. Trimming left V 3 bases short and J 0 bases short, with 10 bases between. The CDR3 sequence is CASSPTEESTDTQYF. CDR3 sequence (DNA): TGTGCCAGCTCACCGACAGAAGAGAGCACAGATACGCAGTATTTT.

This clonotype turned up a few times. The chain joins TRBV12-3 or TRBV12-4 to TRBJ2-7, with 8 bases matching TRBD1. CDR3 length: 16 residues. V trimming: 6 bases; J trimming: 0 bases; junction bases outside the gene matches: 10. The CDR3 loop is CASSRRGQASSYEQYF. The CDR3 DNA sequence: TGTGCCAGCAGCCGACGGGGACAGGCTAGCTCCTACGAGCAGTACTTC.